One sample yielded the 7 T cell receptor beta chains listed below, sequenced in a study of cytomegalovirus exposure and HLA in healthy donors. TCRdb keeps only in-frame clones here, not all; method: immunoSEQ multiplex PCR. The sample includes 120,000 to 150,000 clones, approximately 91% of them seen just once. Specimen: PBMCs. These receptors were obtained from a man younger than 30 in good health and CMV-seronegative.

The chain carries TRBV6-5 and TRBJ2-3; 11 nucleotides line up with TRBD2. J was trimmed by 5 bases and V by 7 bases; bases with no gene match: 8. The CDR3 contains 15 residues. Germline V gives CDR1 MNHEY, CDR2 SVGAGI. CDR3 sequence reads: CASKLSGGAKDTQYF. Written as DNA, the CDR3 is TGTGCCAGCAAACTTAGCGGGGGGGCCAAAGATACGCAGTATTTT.

The rearrangement joins TRBV5-4 to TRBJ1-5; D ambiguous. This CDR3 contains 14 residues. The V gene lost 2 bases and the J gene lost 5 bases, with 11 bases spanning the gap. Germline CDR1 SGHNT, CDR2 YYREEE (reference sequence). The CDR3 DNA reads TGTGCCAGCAGCTTCCCGGGAAAAGATCAGCCCCAGCATTTT. Translating gives CASSFPGKDQPQHF.

This clone is a singleton in its sample. This chain uses TRBV27 with TRBJ1-2, with D perhaps TRBD1 (6 bases). Germline values: CDR1 MNHEY, CDR2 SMNVEV (reference sequence). Trimming removed 8 bases at V and 1 base at J, with 11 bases between. The CDR3 is 13 amino acids. CDR3: CASGLQGNYGYTF. The CDR3 DNA reads TGTGCCAGCGGCCTACAGGGTAACTATGGCTACACCTTC.

The genes are TRBV18 and TRBJ2-7; TRBD1 matches 7 bases. Germline values: CDR1 KGHSH, CDR2 LQKENI. Germline trimming cut 1 base from V and 4 bases from J; bases unmatched to any gene: 10. CDR3 length: 16 residues. This chain's CDR3 is CASSPRMDRHWYEQYF. The CDR3 bases are TGTGCCAGCTCACCACGAATGGACAGGCATTGGTACGAGCAGTACTTC.

The V call is TRBV4-3, the J call TRBJ2-3; weak D call: TRBD1 (7 bases). Germline CDR1 LGHNA, CDR2 YSLEER. V was trimmed by 0 bases and J by 0 bases, leaving 13 bases between them. This CDR3 has 17 residues. The chain's CDR3 is CASSQDRQGLSTDTQYF. The CDR3 DNA reads TGCGCCAGCAGCCAAGATAGACAGGGACTTAGCACAGATACGCAGTATTTT.

The rearrangement uses TRBV9 and TRBJ1-2; perhaps TRBD1 as D (6 bases). Germline V CDR1 and CDR2: SGDLS, YYNGEE. V was shortened by 4 bases and J by 2 bases, with 15 bases between the two germline ends. The CDR3 spans 15 residues. The CDR3 spells CASSPGGSSNYGYTF. The CDR3 region has the DNA TGTGCCAGCAGCCCGGGGGGCAGCTCGAACTATGGCTACACCTTC. The complete variable domain, with remaining parts taken from reference TRBV9 and TRBJ1-2, reads DSGVTQTPKHLITATGQRVTLRCSPRSGDLSVYWYQQSLDQGLQFLIQYYNGEERAKGNILERFSAQQFPDLHSELNLSSLELGDSALYFCASSPGGSSNYGYTFGSGTRLTVV.

J is TRBJ2-3 and V is TRBV2, with 8 bases that match TRBD2. The J segment lost 2 bases and the V segment lost 10 bases, leaving 2 bases of the junction unmatched. The germline gives CDR1 SNHLY, CDR2 FYNNEI. There are 12 residues in the CDR3. The CDR3 DNA is TGTGCCACGACTAGCGACACAGATACGCAGTATTTT. As protein: CATTSDTDTQYF. The variable domain in full, completed from reference TRBV2 and TRBJ2-3, reads EPEVTQTPSHQVTQMGQEVILRCVPISNHLYFYWYRQILGQKVEFLVSFYNNEISEKSEIFDDQFSVERPDGSNFTLKIRSTKLEDSAMYFCATTSDTDTQYFGPGTRLTVL.